This T cell receptor beta chain was captured by sequencing in a study of blood T cell repertoires in COVID-19. Study context: In each case, the material was cDNA or gDNA derived from T cells, B-cell-depleted T cells, or PBMCs.

Clones were read by immunoSEQ multiplex PCR, and TCRdb kept only the in-frame ones, dropping some. The sample lists 180,000 or so clones, about 80% occurring once. Germline V CDR1 and CDR2: MDHEN, SYDVKM. This CDR3 has 14 residues. The J segment lost 7 bases and the V segment lost 9 bases, leaving 15 bases of the junction unmatched. The TCR originated in a woman between 65 and 79 years old with acute or convalescent COVID-19. The sample comprised peripheral blood. The genes are TRBV28 and TRBJ2-7; 7 bases agree with TRBD1. CDR3 DNA: TGTGCCAGTCACCAGGGGGTATTAGCGAGGGAGCAGTACTTC. Protein product: CASHQGVLAREQYF.